Listed here are 8 T cell receptor beta chains from one sample, sequenced in a study of blood T cell repertoires in COVID-19. Method: immunoSEQ multiplex PCR; TCRdb's copy keeps in-frame clones and lacks some. Found here are a few hundred thousand clones, less than 90% of them singletons; the top ten hold around 5%. Sequencing was carried out using PBMCs or T cells enriched from blood (not recorded which). The receptors were gathered from a woman aged 45-59 years who had recovered from COVID-19.

CDR3: CASSLVGQGSEQYF. The CDR3 DNA reads as TGTGCCAGCAGCTTAGTGGGACAGGGGTCCGAGCAGTACTTC. The chain couples TRBV7-2 to TRBJ2-7; 10 bases align to TRBD1. This CDR3 spans 14 amino acids. The V gene end was trimmed by 1 base and the J gene end by 6 bases; junction bases not matched to a gene: 3. Germline loops: CDR1 SGHTA, CDR2 FQGNSA.

The chain carries TRBV5-1 and TRBJ1-2; TRBD1 aligns across 7 bases. Germline-derived CDR1 and CDR2 are SGHRS and YFSETQ. The CDR3 has 15 residues. Losses at the gene ends were 4 bases for V and 0 bases for J; bases not matched to a gene: 6. CDR3 DNA: TGCGCCAGCAGCACTACAGGGGAAGCTAACTATGGCTACACCTTC. As protein: CASSTTGEANYGYTF.

The CDR3: CASSPAGVLNTEAFF. The CDR3 DNA follows: TGTGCCAGCTCACCGGCAGGGGTCTTAAACACTGAAGCTTTCTTT. The rearrangement uses TRBV18 and TRBJ1-1, with TRBD1 as a possible D gene (6 bases). The V end lost 3 bases, the J end lost 2 bases, and 13 bases lay between the germline ends. The germline CDR1 and CDR2 sequences are KGHSH and LQKENI. There are 15 residues in the CDR3.

V and J are TRBV30 and TRBJ1-2; unclear D gene. This CDR3 is built from 13 residues. Germline assignment: CDR1 GTSNPN and CDR2 SVGIG (reference sequence). Deletions cut 5 bases from V and 2 bases from J, with 12 bases between. DNA for the CDR3: TGTGCCTGGGGCGTCACGGGAAACTATGGCTACACCTTC. This encodes CAWGVTGNYGYTF.

V is TRBV2 and J is TRBJ1-1; the D gene is possibly TRBD1 (6 bases). CDR3 length: 14 residues. The germline V gene has CDR1 SNHLY and CDR2 FYNNEI. V gave up 6 bases and J gave up 5 bases, with 16 bases separating them. This CDR3 is CASSASGQTTEAFF. The CDR3, as DNA: TGTGCCAGCAGCGCGTCAGGACAGACGACTGAAGCTTTCTTT. The whole variable domain, remainder taken from reference TRBV2 and TRBJ1-1, is EPEVTQTPSHQVTQMGQEVILRCVPISNHLYFYWYRQILGQKVEFLVSFYNNEISEKSEIFDDQFSVERPDGSNFTLKIRSTKLEDSAMYFCASSASGQTTEAFFGQGTRLTVV.

This clone was detected once. J is TRBJ2-3 and V is TRBV4-3; 8 nucleotides match TRBD2. J was trimmed by 3 bases and V by 1 base; bases with no gene match: 3. CDR1 is LGHNA, CDR2 YSLEER, per germline. The CDR3 has 15 residues. The CDR3 DNA reads TGCGCCAGCAGCCAAGTGATAGCGGGGACAGATACGCAGTATTTT. Its protein product is CASSQVIAGTDTQYF.

The chain couples TRBV6-5 to TRBJ1-1; 7 bases map to TRBD1. V shed 7 bases and J 5 bases; nucleotides not matched to a gene: 10. The germline V gene has CDR1 MNHEY and CDR2 SVGAGI. This CDR3 is built from 14 residues. CDR3 DNA: TGTGCCAGCACCCTGAGACAGGGTAATACTGAAGCTTTCTTT. Protein: CASTLRQGNTEAFF.

The chain links TRBV6-1 to TRBJ1-6, with TRBD1 identical over 7 bases. Trimming at V came to 1 base and at J to 7 bases, leaving 1 base not matched to a gene. This CDR3 is built from 14 residues. Germline values: CDR1 MNHNS, CDR2 SASEGT. The CDR3 DNA follows: TGTGCCAGCAGTGAAGAAGGGGGCAATTCACCCCTCCACTTT. This gives the protein CASSEEGGNSPLHF.